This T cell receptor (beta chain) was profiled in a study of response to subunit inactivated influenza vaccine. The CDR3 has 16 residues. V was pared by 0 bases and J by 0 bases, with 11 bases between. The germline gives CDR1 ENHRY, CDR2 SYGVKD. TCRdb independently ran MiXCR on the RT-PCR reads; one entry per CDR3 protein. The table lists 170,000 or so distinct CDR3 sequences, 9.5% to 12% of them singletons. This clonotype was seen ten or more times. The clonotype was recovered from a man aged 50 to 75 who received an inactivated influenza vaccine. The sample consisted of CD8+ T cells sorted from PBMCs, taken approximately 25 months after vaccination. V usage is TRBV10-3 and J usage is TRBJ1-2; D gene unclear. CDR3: CAISESIDTTNYGYTF. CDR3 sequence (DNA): TGTGCCATCAGTGAGTCAATTGACACGACTAACTATGGCTACACCTTC.